The 14 T cell receptor beta chains in this list originate from one sample, sequenced in a study of early T cells in non-severe SARS-CoV-2 infection. A single record per CDR3 protein comes from TCRdb applying MiXCR to the 5' RACE reads. The data hold tens of thousands of distinct CDR3 sequences, with about 13% observed a single time. What was sequenced was whole blood. These receptors all stem from an adult who was a healthcare worker with PCR-confirmed SARS-CoV-2 infection or an uninfected control (not recorded which).

This sequence joins TRBV19 and TRBJ2-1; the match to TRBD1 covers 9 bases. V gave up 4 bases and J gave up 9 bases; unmatched junction bases: 10. There are 15 residues in the CDR3. Germline V lookup: CDR1 LNHDA, CDR2 SQIVND (reference sequence). The CDR3 DNA reads as TGTGCCAGTAGTAACAACCGACAGGGGGGCAGTGAGCAGTTCTTC. Translating gives CASSNNRQGGSEQFF.

This clonotype was observed a few times. This chain joins TRBV20-1 and TRBJ1-1; possible D gene TRBD1, 6 bases. Between the trimmed V and J ends, which lost 4 bases and 10 bases, there was a span of 22 bases. Germline loops: CDR1 DFQATT, CDR2 SNEGSKA (reference sequence). The CDR3 totals 14 residues. CDR3 residues: CSATAGGGVIGAFF. The CDR3 region has the DNA TGCAGTGCTACAGCCGGGGGGGGCGTGATTGGAGCTTTCTTT.

CDR3 loop: CASSHIQGGGNEQFF. The CDR3 DNA sequence: TGCGCCAGCAGCCATATACAGGGGGGGGGCAATGAGCAGTTCTTC. This chain uses TRBV4-1 with TRBJ2-1; a weak D match, TRBD1 (8 bases). CDR3 length equals 15 residues. The ends were cut back, 3 bases at V and 6 bases at J, with 15 bases in the middle. Germline-derived CDR1 and CDR2 are MGHRA and YSYEKL.

This clonotype appeared a few times. This chain joins TRBV7-6 and TRBJ2-5; D call uncertain. The length of the CDR3 is 14 residues. Germline V gives CDR1 SGHVS, CDR2 FNYEAQ. Trimming took off 2 bases at V and 2 bases at J, with 9 bases between the two ends. CDR3 in DNA: TGTGCCAGCAGCTTACGGCAGGAGCAAGAGACCCAGTACTTC. Encoded protein: CASSLRQEQETQYF.

This chain joins TRBV7-6 and TRBJ2-1, with a weak D call TRBD2 (7 bases). There are 13 residues in the CDR3. CDR1 and CDR2 from the germline V gene are SGHVS and FNYEAQ. Between the trimmed V and J ends, which lost 8 bases and 5 bases, there was a span of 13 bases. CDR3 in amino acids: CASQRGGHNEQFF. CDR3 coding DNA: TGTGCCAGCCAAAGGGGGGGGCACAATGAGCAGTTCTTC.

This clonotype came up a few times. The chain combines TRBV20-1 with TRBJ2-2; D uncertain. The CDR3 length is 13 residues. V was clipped by 3 bases and J by 4 bases, with 9 bases between them. Germline assignment: CDR1 DFQATT and CDR2 SNEGSKA (reference sequence). As DNA, the CDR3 is TGCAGTGCTAGCCACCAAAGCACCGGGGAGCTGTTTTTT. It is translated as CSASHQSTGELFF.

This clonotype appeared many times. This rearrangement joins TRBV6-4 to TRBJ2-1; TRBD2 matches 10 bases. CDR3 length: 15 residues. V was clipped by 5 bases and J by 5 bases; unmatched bases: 6. Per the germline V gene, CDR1 is MRHNA and CDR2 is SNTAGT. CDR3 DNA: TGTGCCAGCAGTTTCCTAGCGGGAGACGACAATGAGCAGTTCTTC. Its protein product is CASSFLAGDDNEQFF.

The chain links TRBV6-2 or TRBV6-3 to TRBJ2-1; D is uncertain. The germline V and J ends were trimmed by 3 bases and 9 bases, with 6 bases remaining between them. CDR1 MNHEY and CDR2 SVGEGT come from the germline V gene. The CDR3 totals 11 residues. CDR3 coding DNA: TGTGCCAGCAGTTATCCCACTGAGCAGTTCTTC. Its protein is CASSYPTEQFF.

A few counts support this clonotype. CDR3 coding DNA: TGTGCCAGCAGTGAATCGAGCCCAGTTATAAATCAGCCCCAGCATTTT. Translating it yields CASSESSPVINQPQHF. V gene TRBV6-1 combines with J gene TRBJ1-5; D unresolved. CDR3 length: 16 residues. Germline V lookup: CDR1 MNHNS, CDR2 SASEGT. Trimming left V 2 bases short and J 4 bases short, with 15 bases between.

This clonotype was observed at least ten times. The rearrangement links TRBV19 to TRBJ1-1; D gene unclear. Germline CDR1 and CDR2: LNHDA and SQIVND (reference sequence). Deletions cut 1 base from V and 1 base from J, with 7 bases between. This CDR3 has 14 amino acids. The CDR3 nucleotides read TGTGCCAGTAGTATAGCTCAAGGGAACACTGAAGCTTTCTTT. Translation gives CASSIAQGNTEAFF.

This clonotype was counted between two and nine times. The chain uses TRBV20-1 and TRBJ1-6; D unclear. Trimming cost V 1 base and J 9 bases, with 7 bases left between them. There are 12 residues in the CDR3. The germline CDR1 and CDR2 sequences are DFQATT and SNEGSKA (reference sequence). The CDR3: CSARAEASPLHF. CDR3 coding DNA: TGCAGTGCTAGAGCGGAGGCTTCACCCCTCCACTTT.

V and J are TRBV5-1 and TRBJ2-6; D perhaps matches TRBD2 (5 bases). Trimming took 1 base from V and 0 from J, leaving 11 bases between them. CDR3 size: 17 residues. The germline V gene encodes CDR1 SGHRS and CDR2 YFSETQ. This CDR3 reads CASSLSSGFSGANVLTF. The CDR3 DNA reads as TGCGCCAGCAGCTTGTCGTCGGGATTCTCTGGGGCCAACGTCCTGACTTTC. Looking up the rest from reference TRBV5-1 and TRBJ2-6 gives the full variable domain: KAGVTQTPRYLIKTRGQQVTLSCSPISGHRSVSWYQQTPGQGLQFLFEYFSETQRNKGNFPGRFSGRQFSNSRSEMNVSTLELGDSALYLCASSLSSGFSGANVLTFGAGSRLTVL.

This clonotype was seen ten or more times. The chain employs TRBV27 and TRBJ2-7; 13 nucleotides match TRBD2. The CDR3 sequence is 17 residues long. Losses at the gene ends were 0 bases for V and 3 bases for J; bases not matched to a gene: 5. The germline CDR1 and CDR2 sequences are MNHEY and SMNVEV (reference sequence). The CDR3, as DNA: TGTGCCAGCAGTTTATCCCCTACTAGCGGGAGGGTCTACGAGCAGTACTTC. It codes for CASSLSPTSGRVYEQYF.

The gene calls are TRBV3-1 and TRBJ2-5; 9 bases map to TRBD1. The V gene end was trimmed by 1 base and the J gene end by 6 bases; junction bases not matched to a gene: 3. CDR3 length: 14 residues. Germline values: CDR1 LGHDT, CDR2 YNNKEL (reference sequence). Here the CDR3 DNA reads TGTGCCAGCAGCCAAGGGACAGGGGTAAAGACCCAGTACTTC. Protein sequence: CASSQGTGVKTQYF.